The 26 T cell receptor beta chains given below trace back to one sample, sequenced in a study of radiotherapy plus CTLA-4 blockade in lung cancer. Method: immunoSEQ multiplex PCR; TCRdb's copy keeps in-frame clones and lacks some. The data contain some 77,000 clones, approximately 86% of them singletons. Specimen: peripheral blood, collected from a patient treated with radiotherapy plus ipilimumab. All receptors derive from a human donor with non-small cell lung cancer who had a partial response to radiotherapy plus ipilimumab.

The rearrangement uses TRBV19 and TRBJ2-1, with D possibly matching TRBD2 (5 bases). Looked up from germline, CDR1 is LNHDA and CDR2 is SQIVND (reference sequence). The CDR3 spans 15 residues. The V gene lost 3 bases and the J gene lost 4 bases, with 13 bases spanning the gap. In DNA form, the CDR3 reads TGTGCCAGTAGTATTACACTAGGATCATACAATGAGCAGTTCTTC. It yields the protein CASSITLGSYNEQFF.

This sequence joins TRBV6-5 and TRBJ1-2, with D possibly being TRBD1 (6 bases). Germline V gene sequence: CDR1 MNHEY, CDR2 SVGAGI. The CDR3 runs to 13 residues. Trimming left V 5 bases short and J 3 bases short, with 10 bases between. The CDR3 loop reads CASSPQGYYGYTF. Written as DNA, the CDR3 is TGTGCCAGCAGTCCTCAGGGGTACTATGGCTACACCTTC.

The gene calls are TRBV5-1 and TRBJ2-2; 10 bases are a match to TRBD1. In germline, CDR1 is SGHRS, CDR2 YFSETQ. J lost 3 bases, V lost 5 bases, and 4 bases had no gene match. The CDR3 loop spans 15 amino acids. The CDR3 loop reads CASRTGTGDTGELFF. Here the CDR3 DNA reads TGCGCCAGCAGAACCGGGACAGGGGACACCGGGGAGCTGTTTTTT.

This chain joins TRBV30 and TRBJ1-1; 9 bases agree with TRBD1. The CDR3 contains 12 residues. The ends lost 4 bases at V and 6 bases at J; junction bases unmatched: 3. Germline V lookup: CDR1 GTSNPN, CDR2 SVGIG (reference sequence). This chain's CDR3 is CAWTRQGAEAFF. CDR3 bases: TGTGCCTGGACGCGACAGGGGGCTGAAGCTTTCTTT.

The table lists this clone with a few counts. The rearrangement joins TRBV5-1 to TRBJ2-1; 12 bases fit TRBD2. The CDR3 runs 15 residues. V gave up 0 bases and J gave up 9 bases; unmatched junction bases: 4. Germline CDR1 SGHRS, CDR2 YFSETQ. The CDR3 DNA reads TGCGCCAGCAGCTTGGTGACTAGCGGGAGTATTGAGCAGTTCTTC. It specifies CASSLVTSGSIEQFF.

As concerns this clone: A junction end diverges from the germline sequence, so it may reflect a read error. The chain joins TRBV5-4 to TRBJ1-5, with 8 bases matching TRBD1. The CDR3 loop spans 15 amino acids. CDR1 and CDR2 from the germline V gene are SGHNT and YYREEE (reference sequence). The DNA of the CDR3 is TGTGCCAGCAGCTTGGGGACAGGGTACAATCGGCCCCAGCATTTT. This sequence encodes CASSLGTGYNRPQHF.

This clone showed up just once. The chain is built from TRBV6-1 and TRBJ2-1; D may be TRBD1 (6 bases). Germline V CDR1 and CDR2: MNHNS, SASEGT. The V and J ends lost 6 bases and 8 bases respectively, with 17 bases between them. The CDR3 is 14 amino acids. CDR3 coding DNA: TGTGCCAGCAGGGCAACTAGGGGGTTTGATGAGCAGTTCTTC. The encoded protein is CASRATRGFDEQFF.

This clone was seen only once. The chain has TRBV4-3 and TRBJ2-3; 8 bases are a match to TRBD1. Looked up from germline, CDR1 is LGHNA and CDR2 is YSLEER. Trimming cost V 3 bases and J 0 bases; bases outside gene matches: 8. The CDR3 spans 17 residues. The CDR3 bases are TGCGCCAGCAGCCACCTCCCCGGGACAGGCAGCACAGATACGCAGTATTTT. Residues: CASSHLPGTGSTDTQYF.

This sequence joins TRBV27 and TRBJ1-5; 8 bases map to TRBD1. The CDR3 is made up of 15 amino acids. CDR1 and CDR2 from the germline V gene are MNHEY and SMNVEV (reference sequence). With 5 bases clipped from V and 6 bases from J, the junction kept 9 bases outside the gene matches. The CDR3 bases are TGTGCCAGCAGTATGACGCAGGGGGCGTCTCAGCCCCAGCATTTT. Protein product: CASSMTQGASQPQHF.

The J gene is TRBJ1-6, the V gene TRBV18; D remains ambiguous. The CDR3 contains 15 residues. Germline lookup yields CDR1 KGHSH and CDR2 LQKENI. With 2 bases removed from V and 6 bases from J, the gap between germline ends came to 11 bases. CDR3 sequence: CASSPERHSNSPLHF. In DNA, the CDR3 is TGTGCCAGCTCACCAGAGAGACACAGTAATTCACCCCTCCACTTT.

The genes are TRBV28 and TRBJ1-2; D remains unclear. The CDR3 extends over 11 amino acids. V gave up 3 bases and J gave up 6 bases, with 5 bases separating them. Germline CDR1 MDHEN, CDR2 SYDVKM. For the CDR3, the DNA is TGTGCCAGCAGTTTCCTTGATGGCTACACCTTC. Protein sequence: CASSFLDGYTF.

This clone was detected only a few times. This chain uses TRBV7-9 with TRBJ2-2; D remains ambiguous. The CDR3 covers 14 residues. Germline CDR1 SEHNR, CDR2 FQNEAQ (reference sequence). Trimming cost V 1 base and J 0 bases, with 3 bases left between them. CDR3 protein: CASSLVSNTGELFF. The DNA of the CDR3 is TGTGCCAGCAGCTTAGTATCGAACACCGGGGAGCTGTTTTTT. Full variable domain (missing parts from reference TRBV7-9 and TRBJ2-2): DTGVSQNPRHKITKRGQNVTFRCDPISEHNRLYWYRQTLGQGPEFLTYFQNEAQLEKSRLLSDRFSAERPKGSFSTLEIQRTEQGDSAMYLCASSLVSNTGELFFGEGSRLTVL.

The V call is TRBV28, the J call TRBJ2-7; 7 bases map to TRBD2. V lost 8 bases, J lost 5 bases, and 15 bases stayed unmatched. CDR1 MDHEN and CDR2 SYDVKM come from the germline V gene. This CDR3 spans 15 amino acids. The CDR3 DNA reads TGTGCCAGCGGGAGACTAGCCCACGGGCGGGACGAGCAGTACGTC. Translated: CASGRLAHGRDEQYV.

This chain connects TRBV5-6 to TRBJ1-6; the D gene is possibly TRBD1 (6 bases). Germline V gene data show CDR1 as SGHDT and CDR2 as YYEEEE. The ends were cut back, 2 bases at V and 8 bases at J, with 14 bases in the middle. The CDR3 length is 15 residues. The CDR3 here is CASSLVGQGYSPLHF. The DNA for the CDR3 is TGTGCCAGCAGCTTAGTTGGGCAGGGGTATTCACCCCTCCACTTT.

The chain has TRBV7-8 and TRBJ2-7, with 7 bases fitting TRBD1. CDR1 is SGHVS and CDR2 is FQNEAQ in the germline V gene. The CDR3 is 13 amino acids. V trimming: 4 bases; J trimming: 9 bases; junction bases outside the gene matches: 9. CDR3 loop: CASSSEHGTAQYV. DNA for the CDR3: TGTGCCAGCAGCTCAGAACACGGGACAGCGCAGTACGTC.

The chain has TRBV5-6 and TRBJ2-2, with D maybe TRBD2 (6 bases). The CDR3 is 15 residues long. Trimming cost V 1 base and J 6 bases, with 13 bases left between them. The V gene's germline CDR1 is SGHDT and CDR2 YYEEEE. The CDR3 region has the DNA TGTGCCAGCAGCTTGCGGGGCGGGGTGGCCGGGGAGCTGTTTTTT. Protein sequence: CASSLRGGVAGELFF. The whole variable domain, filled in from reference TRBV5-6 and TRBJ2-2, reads DAGVTQSPTHLIKTRGQQVTLRCSPKSGHDTVSWYQQALGQGPQFIFQYYEEEERQRGNFPDRFSGHQFPNYSSELNVNALLLGDSALYLCASSLRGGVAGELFFGEGSRLTVL.

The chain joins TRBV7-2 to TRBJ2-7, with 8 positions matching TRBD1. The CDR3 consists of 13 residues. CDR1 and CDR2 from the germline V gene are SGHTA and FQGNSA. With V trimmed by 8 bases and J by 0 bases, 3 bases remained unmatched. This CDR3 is CASATGGSYEQYV. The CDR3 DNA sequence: TGTGCCAGCGCTACAGGGGGCTCCTACGAGCAGTACGTC.

Here the CDR3 reads CASSVGSTRGNNEQFF. CDR3 nucleotide sequence: TGTGCCAGCAGCGTAGGATCTACTCGTGGTAACAATGAGCAGTTCTTC. The V and J genes are TRBV9 and TRBJ2-1; no definite D call. The V end lost 0 bases, the J end lost 5 bases, and 15 bases lay between the germline ends. The CDR3 has 16 residues. Per the germline V gene, CDR1 is SGDLS and CDR2 is YYNGEE.

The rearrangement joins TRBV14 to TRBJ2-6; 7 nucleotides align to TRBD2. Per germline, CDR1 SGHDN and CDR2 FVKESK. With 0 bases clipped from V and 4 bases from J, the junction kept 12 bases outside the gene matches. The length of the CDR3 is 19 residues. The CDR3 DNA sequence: TGTGCCAGCAGCCAAGATGGGAGGGGCCGGGTTGGGGGGGCCAACGTCCTGACTTTC. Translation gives CASSQDGRGRVGGANVLTF.

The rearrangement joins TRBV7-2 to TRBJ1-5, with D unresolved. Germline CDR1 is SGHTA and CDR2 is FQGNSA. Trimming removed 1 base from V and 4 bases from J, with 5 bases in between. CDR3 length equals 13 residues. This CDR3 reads CASSLDPNQPQHF. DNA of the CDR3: TGTGCCAGCAGCTTAGATCCGAATCAGCCCCAGCATTTT.

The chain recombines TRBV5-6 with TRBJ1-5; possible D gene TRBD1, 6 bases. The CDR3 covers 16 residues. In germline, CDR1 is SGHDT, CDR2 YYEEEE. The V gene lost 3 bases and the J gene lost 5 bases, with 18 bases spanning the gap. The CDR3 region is CASSSTTGLTHQPQHF. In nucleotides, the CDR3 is TGTGCCAGCAGCTCCACCACAGGGTTGACCCATCAGCCCCAGCATTTT.

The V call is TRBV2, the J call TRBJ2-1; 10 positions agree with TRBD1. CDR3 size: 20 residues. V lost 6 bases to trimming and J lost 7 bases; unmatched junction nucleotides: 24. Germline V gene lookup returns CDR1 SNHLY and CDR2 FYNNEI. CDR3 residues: CASRLLRRDRGPVAGNEQFF. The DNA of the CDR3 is TGTGCCAGCAGACTCCTGCGCCGGGACAGGGGACCTGTGGCAGGTAATGAGCAGTTCTTC.

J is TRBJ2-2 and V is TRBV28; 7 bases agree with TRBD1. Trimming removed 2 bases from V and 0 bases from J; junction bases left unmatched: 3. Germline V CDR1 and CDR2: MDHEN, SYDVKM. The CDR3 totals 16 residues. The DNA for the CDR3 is TGTGCCAGCAGTTTAGGTGGGACAGCGAACACCGGGGAGCTGTTTTTT. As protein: CASSLGGTANTGELFF.

CDR3 loop: CASSLGSSGMGGETQYF. The DNA for the CDR3 is TGTGCCAGCAGCTTAGGGTCTAGCGGGATGGGCGGAGAGACCCAGTACTTC. This chain links TRBV11-3 with TRBJ2-5; TRBD2 matches at 9 bases. Germline CDR1 is SGHNT and CDR2 is YENEEA. CDR3 length: 17 residues. J gave up 4 bases and V 1 base, and 10 bases lay outside the gene matches.

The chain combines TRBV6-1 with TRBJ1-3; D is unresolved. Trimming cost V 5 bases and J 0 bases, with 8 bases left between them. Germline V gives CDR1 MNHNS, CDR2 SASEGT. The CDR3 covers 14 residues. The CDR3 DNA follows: TGTGCCAGCAGTCGCGGAATCTCTGGAAACACCATATATTTT. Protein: CASSRGISGNTIYF.

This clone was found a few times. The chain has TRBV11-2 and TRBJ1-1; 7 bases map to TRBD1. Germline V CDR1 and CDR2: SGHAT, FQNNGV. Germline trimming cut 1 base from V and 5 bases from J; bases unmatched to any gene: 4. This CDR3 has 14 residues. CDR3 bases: TGTGCCAGCAGCTTAGTCATCAGGGGGACTGAAGCTTTCTTT. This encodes CASSLVIRGTEAFF.